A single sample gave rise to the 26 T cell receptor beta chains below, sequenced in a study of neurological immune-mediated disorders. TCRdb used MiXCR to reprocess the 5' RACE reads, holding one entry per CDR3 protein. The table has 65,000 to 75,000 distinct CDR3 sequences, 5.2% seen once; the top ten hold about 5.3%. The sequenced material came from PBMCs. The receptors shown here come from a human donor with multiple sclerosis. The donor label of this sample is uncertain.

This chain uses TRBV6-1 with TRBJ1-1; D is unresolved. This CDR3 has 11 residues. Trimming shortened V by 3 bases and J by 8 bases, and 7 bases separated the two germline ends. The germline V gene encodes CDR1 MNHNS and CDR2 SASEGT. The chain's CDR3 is CASSDRGEAFF. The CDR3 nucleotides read TGTGCCAGCAGTGACCGAGGAGAAGCTTTCTTT.

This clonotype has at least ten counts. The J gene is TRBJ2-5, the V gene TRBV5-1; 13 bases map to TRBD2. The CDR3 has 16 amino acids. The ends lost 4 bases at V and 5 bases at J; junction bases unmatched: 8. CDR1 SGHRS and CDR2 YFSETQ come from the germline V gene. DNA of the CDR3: TGCGCCAGCAGCCCCAGCGGGACTAGCGGGGTTGAGACCCAGTACTTC. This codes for CASSPSGTSGVETQYF.

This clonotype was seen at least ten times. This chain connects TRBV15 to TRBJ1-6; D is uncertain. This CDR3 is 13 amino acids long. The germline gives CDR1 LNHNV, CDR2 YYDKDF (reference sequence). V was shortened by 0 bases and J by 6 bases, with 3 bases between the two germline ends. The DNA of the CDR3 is TGTGCCACCAGCAGAGAGGCTAATTCACCCCTCCACTTT. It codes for CATSREANSPLHF.

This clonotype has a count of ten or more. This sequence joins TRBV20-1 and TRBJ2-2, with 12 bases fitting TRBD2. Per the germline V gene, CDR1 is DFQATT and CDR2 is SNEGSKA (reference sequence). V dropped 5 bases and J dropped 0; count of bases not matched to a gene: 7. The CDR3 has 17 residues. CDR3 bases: TGCAGTGCTGCAGGGACTAGCGGGCCTGCGAACACCGGGGAGCTGTTTTTT. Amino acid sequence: CSAAGTSGPANTGELFF.

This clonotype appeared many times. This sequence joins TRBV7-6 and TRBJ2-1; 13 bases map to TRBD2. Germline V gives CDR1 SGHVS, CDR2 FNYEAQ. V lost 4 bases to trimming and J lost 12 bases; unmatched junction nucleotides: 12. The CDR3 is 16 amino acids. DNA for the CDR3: TGTGCCAGCAGCTCCGAAACTAGCGGGGGGGCGGCTCGGCAGTTCTTC. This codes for CASSSETSGGAARQFF.

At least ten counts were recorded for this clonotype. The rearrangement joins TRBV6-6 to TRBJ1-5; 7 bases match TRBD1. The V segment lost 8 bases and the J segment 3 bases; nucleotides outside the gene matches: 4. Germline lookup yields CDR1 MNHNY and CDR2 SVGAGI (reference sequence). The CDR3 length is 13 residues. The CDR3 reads CASSGGNNQPQHF. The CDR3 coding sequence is TGTGCCAGCTCAGGGGGTAACAATCAGCCCCAGCATTTT.

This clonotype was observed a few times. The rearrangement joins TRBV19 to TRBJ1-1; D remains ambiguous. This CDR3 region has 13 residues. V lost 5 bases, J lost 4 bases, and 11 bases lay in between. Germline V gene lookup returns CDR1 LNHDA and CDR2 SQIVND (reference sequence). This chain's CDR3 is CASSLSKATEAFF. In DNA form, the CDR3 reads TGTGCCAGTAGTCTATCCAAGGCCACTGAAGCTTTCTTT.

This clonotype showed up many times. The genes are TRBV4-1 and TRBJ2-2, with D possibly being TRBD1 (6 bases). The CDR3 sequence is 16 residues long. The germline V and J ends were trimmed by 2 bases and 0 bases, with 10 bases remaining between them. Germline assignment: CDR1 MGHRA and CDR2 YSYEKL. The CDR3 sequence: CASSQRQASNTGELFF. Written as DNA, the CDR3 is TGCGCCAGCAGCCAAAGACAGGCCTCGAACACCGGGGAGCTGTTTTTT.

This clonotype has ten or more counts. The CDR3 bases are TGCAGTGCCAAGTGGGACAGCACAGATACGCAGTATTTT. It yields the protein CSAKWDSTDTQYF. The chain links TRBV20-1 to TRBJ2-3; D is possibly TRBD1 or TRBD2 (5 bases each). Trimming left V 6 bases short and J 0 bases short, with 10 bases between. There are 13 residues in the CDR3. CDR1 is DFQATT and CDR2 is SNEGSKA in the germline V gene (reference sequence).

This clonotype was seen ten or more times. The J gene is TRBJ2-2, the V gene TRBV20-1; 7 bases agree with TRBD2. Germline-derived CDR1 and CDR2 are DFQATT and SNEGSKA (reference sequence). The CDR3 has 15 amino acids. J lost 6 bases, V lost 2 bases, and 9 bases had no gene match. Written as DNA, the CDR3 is TGCAGTGCTAGACCGACTAGCCATCTGGCCGGGGAGCTGTTTTTT. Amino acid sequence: CSARPTSHLAGELFF.

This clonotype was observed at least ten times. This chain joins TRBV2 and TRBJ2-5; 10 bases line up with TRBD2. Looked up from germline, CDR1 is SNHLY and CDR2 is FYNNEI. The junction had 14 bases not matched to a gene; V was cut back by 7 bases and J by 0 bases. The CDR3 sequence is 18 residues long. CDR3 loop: CASKRLASGGGYQETQYF. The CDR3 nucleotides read TGTGCCAGCAAAAGGTTGGCTAGCGGGGGAGGGTACCAAGAGACCCAGTACTTC.

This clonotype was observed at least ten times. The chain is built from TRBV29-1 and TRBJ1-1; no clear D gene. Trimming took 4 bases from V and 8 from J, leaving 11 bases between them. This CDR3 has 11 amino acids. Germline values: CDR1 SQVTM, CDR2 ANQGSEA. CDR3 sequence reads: CSVGTRGEAFF. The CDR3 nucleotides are TGCAGCGTTGGAACTCGAGGAGAAGCTTTCTTT. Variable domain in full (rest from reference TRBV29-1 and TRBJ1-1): SAVISQKPSRDICQRGTSLTIQCQVDSQVTMMFWYRQQPGQSLTLIATANQGSEATYESGFVIDKFPISRPNLTFSTLTVSNMSPEDSSIYLCSVGTRGEAFFGQGTRLTVV.

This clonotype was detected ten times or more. The CDR3 loop is CASSPQNYGYTF. DNA of the CDR3: TGTGCCAGCAGCCCCCAAAACTATGGCTACACCTTC. The chain carries TRBV7-2 and TRBJ1-2; the D is unclear. CDR3 size: 12 residues. V dropped 5 bases and J dropped 2 bases, with 6 bases sitting between them. Germline CDR1 is SGHTA and CDR2 is FQGNSA.

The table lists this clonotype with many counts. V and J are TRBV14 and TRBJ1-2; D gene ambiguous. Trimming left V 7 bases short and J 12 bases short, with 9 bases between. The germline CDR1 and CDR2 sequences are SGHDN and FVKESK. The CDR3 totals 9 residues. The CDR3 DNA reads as TGTGCCAGCATTACCCGGGACACCTTC. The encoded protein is CASITRDTF. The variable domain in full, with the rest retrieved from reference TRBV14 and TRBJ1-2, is EAGVTQFPSHSVIEKGQTVTLRCDPISGHDNLYWYRRVMGKEIKFLLHFVKESKQDESGMPNNRFLAERTGGTYSTLKVQPAELEDSGVYFCASITRDTFGSGTRLTVV.

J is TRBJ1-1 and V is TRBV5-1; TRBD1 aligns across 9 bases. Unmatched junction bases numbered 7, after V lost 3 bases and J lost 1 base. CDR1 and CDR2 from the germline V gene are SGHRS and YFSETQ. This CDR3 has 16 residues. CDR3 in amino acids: CASSSGDRGANTEAFF. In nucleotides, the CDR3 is TGCGCCAGCAGCTCCGGAGACAGGGGGGCGAACACTGAAGCTTTCTTT.

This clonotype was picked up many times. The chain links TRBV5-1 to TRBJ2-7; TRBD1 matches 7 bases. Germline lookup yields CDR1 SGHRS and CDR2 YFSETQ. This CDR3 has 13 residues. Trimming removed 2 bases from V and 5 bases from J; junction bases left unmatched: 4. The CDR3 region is CASSLRQGHEQYF. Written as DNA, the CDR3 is TGCGCCAGCAGCTTACGACAGGGTCACGAGCAGTACTTC. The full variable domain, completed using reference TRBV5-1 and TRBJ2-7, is KAGVTQTPRYLIKTRGQQVTLSCSPISGHRSVSWYQQTPGQGLQFLFEYFSETQRNKGNFPGRFSGRQFSNSRSEMNVSTLELGDSALYLCASSLRQGHEQYFGPGTRLTVT.

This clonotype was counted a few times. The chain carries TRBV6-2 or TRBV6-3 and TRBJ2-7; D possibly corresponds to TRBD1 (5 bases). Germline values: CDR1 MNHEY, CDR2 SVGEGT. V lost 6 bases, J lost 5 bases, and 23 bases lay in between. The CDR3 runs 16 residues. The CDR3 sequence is CASSHSGRARPHEQYF. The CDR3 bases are TGTGCCAGCAGCCACTCGGGCAGGGCTCGACCCCACGAGCAGTACTTC.

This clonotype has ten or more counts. In DNA form, the CDR3 reads TGCAGTGCTAGAGAGGGCGGGGGCCATGAAAAACTGTTTTTT. This sequence encodes CSAREGGGHEKLFF. This sequence joins TRBV20-1 and TRBJ1-4; possibly TRBD1 for D (6 bases). CDR3 length equals 14 residues. Germline V gene lookup returns CDR1 DFQATT and CDR2 SNEGSKA (reference sequence). V was pared by 0 bases and J by 6 bases, with 11 bases between.

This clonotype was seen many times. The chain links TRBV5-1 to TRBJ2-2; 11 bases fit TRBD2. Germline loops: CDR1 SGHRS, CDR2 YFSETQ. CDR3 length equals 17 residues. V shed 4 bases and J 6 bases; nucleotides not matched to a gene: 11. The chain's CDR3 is CASSRHSGGAGSGELFF. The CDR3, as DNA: TGCGCCAGCAGCCGGCATAGCGGGGGGGCCGGCTCCGGGGAGCTGTTTTTT.

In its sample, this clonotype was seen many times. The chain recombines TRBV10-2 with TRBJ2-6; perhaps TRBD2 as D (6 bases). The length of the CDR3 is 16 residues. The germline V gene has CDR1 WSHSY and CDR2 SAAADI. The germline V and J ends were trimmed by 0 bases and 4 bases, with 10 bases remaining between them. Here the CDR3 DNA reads TGCGCCAGCAGTGAGTCGGATGGGGGGGGGGCCAACGTCCTGACTTTC. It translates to CASSESDGGGANVLTF.

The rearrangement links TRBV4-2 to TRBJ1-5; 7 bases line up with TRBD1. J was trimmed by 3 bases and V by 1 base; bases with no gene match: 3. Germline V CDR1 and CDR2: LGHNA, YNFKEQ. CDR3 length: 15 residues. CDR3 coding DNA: TGTGCCAGCAGCCAAGTAAAGGGGGCCAATCAGCCCCAGCATTTT. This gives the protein CASSQVKGANQPQHF.

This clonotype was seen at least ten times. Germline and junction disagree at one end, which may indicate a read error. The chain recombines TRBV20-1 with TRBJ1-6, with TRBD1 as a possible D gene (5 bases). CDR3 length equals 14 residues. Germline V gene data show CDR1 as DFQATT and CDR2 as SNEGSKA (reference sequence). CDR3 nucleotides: TGCAGTGCTAGAGATTTTCGGGGCGGTTCACCTCTCCACTTT. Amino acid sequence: CSARDFRGGSPLHF.

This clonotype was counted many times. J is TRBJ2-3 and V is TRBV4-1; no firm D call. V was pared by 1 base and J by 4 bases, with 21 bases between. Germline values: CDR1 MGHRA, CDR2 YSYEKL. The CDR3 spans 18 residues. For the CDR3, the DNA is TGCGCCAGCAGCCAAGGGGCTATAACCGATGGGTGGTCAGATACGCAGTATTTT. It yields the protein CASSQGAITDGWSDTQYF.

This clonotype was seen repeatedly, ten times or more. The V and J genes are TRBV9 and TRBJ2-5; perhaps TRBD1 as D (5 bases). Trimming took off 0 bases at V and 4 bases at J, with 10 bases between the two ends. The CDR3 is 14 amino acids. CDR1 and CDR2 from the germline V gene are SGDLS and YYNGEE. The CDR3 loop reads CASSVDGAGETQYF. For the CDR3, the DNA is TGTGCCAGCAGCGTAGATGGGGCAGGAGAGACCCAGTACTTC.

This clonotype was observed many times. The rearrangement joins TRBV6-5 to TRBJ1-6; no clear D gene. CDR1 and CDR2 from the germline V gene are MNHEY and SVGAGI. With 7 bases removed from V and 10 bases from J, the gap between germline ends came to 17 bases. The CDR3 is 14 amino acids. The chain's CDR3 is CASTSGRESSPLHF. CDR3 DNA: TGTGCCAGCACCAGTGGGAGAGAAAGCTCACCCCTCCACTTT.

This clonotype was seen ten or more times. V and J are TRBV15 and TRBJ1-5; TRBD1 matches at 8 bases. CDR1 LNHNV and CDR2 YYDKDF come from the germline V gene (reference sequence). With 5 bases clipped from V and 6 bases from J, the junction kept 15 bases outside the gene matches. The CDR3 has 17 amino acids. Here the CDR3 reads CATSGAPGQARGQPQHF. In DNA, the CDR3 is TGTGCCACCAGCGGGGCGCCGGGACAGGCCAGAGGTCAGCCCCAGCATTTT.